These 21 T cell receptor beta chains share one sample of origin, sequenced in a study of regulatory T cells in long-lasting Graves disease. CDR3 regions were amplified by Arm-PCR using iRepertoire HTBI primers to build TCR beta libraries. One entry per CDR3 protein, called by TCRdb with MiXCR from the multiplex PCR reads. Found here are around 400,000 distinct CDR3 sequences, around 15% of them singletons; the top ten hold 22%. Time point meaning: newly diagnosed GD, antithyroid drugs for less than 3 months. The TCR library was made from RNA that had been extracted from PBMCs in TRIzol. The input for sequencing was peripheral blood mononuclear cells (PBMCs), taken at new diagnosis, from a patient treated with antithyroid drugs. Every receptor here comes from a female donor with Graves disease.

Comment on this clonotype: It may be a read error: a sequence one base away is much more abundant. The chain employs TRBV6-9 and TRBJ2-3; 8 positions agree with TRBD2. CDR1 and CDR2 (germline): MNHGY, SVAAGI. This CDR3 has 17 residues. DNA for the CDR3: TGTGCCGGCAGTTATCGGGGGGGGGTCTGGAGCACAGATACGCAGTATTTT. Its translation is CAGSYRGGVWSTDTQYF.

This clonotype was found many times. The CDR3 DNA follows: TGCAGTGCTAGAGCCCCCTACCAAGAGACCCAGTACTTC. The encoded protein is CSARAPYQETQYF. V and J are TRBV20-1 and TRBJ2-5; D is uncertain. V lost 1 base and J lost 0, with 6 bases in between. This CDR3 region has 13 residues. The V gene's germline CDR1 is DFQATT and CDR2 SNEGSKA (reference sequence).

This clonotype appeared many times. CDR3 in DNA: TGTGCCAGCAGTGAACAGGGGGCGAACACTGAAGCTTTCTTT. It is translated as CASSEQGANTEAFF. V usage is TRBV25-1 and J usage is TRBJ1-1, with 8 bases aligning to TRBD1. Unmatched junction bases numbered 0, after V lost 2 bases and J lost 1 base. CDR1 MGHDK and CDR2 SYGVNS come from the germline V gene. The CDR3 totals 14 residues.

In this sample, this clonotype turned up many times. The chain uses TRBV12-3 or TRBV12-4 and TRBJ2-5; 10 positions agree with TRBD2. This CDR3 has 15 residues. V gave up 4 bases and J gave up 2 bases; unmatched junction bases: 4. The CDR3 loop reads CASSSGTSAQETQYF. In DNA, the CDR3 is TGTGCCAGCAGTTCCGGGACTAGCGCACAAGAGACCCAGTACTTC.

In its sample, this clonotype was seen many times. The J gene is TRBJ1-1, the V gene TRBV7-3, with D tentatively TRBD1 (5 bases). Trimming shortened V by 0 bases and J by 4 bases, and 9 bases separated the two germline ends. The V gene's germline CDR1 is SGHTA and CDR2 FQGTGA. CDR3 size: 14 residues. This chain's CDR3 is CASSLTPGGTEAFF. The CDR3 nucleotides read TGTGCCAGCAGCTTAACACCGGGGGGCACTGAAGCTTTCTTT. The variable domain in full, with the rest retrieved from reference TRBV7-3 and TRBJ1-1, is GAGVSQTPSNKVTEKGKYVELRCDPISGHTALYWYRQSLGQGPEFLIYFQGTGAADDSGLPNDRFFAVRPEGSVSTLKIQRTERGDSAVYLCASSLTPGGTEAFFGQGTRLTVV.

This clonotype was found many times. DNA of the CDR3: TGTGCCAGCCGCCTCTGGGCTAGCACAGATACGCAGTATTTT. This translates into CASRLWASTDTQYF. This chain connects TRBV6-1 to TRBJ2-3, with D unclear. This CDR3 contains 14 residues. Germline assignment: CDR1 MNHNS and CDR2 SASEGT. V was cut by 8 bases and J by 0 bases, with 12 bases left in between.

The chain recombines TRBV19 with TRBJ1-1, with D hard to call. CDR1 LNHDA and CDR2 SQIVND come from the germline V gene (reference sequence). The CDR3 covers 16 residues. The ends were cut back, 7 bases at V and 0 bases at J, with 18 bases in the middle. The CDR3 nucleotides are TGTGCCAGTAATGCCTTCCCCCTCGACATGAACACTGAAGCTTTCTTT. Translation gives CASNAFPLDMNTEAFF.

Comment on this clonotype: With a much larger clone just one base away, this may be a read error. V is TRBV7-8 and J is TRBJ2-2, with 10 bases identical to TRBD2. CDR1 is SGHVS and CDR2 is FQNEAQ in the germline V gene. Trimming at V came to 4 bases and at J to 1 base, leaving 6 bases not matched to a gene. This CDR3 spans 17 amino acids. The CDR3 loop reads CASSWGLAGVNTGELFF. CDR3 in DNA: TGTGCCAGCAGCTGGGGGCTAGCGGGGGTGAACACCGGGGAGCTGTTTTTT.

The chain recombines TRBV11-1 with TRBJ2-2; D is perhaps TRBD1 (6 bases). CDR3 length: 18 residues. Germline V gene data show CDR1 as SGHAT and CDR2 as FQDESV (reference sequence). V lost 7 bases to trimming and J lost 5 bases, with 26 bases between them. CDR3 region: CASTISGATSMGTGELFF. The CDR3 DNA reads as TGTGCCAGCACCATTTCAGGGGCGACCAGTATGGGGACCGGGGAGCTGTTTTTT.

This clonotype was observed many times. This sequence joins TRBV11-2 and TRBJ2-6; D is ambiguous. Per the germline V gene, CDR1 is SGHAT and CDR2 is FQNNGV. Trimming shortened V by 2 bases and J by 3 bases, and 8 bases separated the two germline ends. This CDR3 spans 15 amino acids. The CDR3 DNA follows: TGTGCCAGCAGCTTACTGACCCGTGGGGCCAACGTCCTGACTTTC. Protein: CASSLLTRGANVLTF.

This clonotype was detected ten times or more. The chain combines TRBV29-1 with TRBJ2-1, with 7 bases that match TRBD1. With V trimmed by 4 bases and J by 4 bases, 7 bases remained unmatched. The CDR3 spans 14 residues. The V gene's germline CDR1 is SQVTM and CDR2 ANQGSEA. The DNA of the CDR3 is TGCAGCGTTGCCCGGGACAGAACATACAATGAGCAGTTCTTC. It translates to CSVARDRTYNEQFF.

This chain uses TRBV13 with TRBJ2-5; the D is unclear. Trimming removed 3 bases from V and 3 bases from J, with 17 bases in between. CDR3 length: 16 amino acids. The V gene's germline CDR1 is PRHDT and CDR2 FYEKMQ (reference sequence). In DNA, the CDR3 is TGTGCCAGCAGCTTTCATTTGCTGGCGGACGAAGAGACCCAGTACTTC. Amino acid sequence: CASSFHLLADEETQYF.

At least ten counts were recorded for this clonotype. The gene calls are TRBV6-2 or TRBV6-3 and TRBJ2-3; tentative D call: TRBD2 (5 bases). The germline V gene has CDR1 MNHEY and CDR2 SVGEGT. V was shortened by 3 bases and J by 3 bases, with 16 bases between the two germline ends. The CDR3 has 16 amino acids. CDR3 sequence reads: CASSYSVGVVTDTQYF. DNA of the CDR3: TGTGCCAGCAGTTATTCAGTGGGAGTAGTGACAGATACGCAGTATTTT.

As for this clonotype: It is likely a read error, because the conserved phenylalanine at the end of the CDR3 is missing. CDR3 region: CASSHRQGGNYEQYL. CDR3 DNA sequence: TGCGCCAGCAGCCACCGACAGGGGGGGAACTACGAGCAGTACCTC. The chain has TRBV4-1 and TRBJ2-7; 9 bases agree with TRBD1. The V gene end was trimmed by 3 bases and the J gene end by 3 bases; junction bases not matched to a gene: 6. Germline assignment: CDR1 MGHRA and CDR2 YSYEKL. The CDR3 sequence is 15 residues long.

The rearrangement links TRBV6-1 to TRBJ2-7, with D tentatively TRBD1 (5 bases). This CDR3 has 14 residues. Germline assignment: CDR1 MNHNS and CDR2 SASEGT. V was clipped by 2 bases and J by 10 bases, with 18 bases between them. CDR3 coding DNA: TGTGCCAGCAGTGAAAGGTCAGGGAAGCCGGTCCAGTACTTC. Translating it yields CASSERSGKPVQYF.

CDR3 sequence: CSARDQGSTDTQYF. In DNA form, the CDR3 reads TGCAGTGCTAGAGATCAAGGTAGCACAGATACGCAGTATTTT. V usage is TRBV20-1 and J usage is TRBJ2-3; D ambiguous. CDR3 length: 14 residues. Germline V gene lookup returns CDR1 DFQATT and CDR2 SNEGSKA (reference sequence). V was pared by 0 bases and J by 0 bases, with 7 bases between.

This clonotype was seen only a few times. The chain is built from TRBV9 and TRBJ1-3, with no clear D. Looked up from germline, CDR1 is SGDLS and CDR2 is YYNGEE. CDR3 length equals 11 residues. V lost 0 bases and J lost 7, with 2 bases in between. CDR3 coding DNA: TGTGCCAGCAGCGTAGGTAACACCATATATTTT. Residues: CASSVGNTIYF.

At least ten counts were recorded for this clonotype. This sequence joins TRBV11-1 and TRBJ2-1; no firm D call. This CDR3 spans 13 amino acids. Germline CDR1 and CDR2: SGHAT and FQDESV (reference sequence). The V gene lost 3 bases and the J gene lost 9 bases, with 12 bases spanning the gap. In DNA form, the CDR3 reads TGTGCCAGCAGCTTCCGTGACGTGAGTGAGCAGTTCTTC. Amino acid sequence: CASSFRDVSEQFF.

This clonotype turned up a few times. CDR3 in amino acids: CASSQEERLAGGVGTDTQYF. The DNA of the CDR3 is TGCGCCAGCAGCCAAGAAGAACGACTAGCGGGAGGAGTTGGCACAGATACGCAGTATTTT. This rearrangement joins TRBV4-3 to TRBJ2-3, with TRBD2 matching 13 bases. V shed 0 bases and J 1 base; nucleotides not matched to a gene: 10. The CDR3 runs to 20 residues. The germline V gene encodes CDR1 LGHNA and CDR2 YSLEER.

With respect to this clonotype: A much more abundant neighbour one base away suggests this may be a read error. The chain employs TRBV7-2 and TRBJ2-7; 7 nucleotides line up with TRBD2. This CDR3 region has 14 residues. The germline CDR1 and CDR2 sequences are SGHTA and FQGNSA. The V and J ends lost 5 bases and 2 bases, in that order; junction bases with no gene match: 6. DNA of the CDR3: TGTGCCAGCAGCCGAGCTAGCGGACCCTACGAGCAGTACTTC. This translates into CASSRASGPYEQYF. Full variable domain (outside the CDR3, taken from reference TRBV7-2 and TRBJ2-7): GAGVSQSPSNKVTEKGKDVELRCDPISGHTALYWYRQSLGQGLEFLIYFQGNSAPDKSGLPSDRFSAERTGGSVSTLTIQRTQQEDSAVYLCASSRASGPYEQYFGPGTRLTVT.

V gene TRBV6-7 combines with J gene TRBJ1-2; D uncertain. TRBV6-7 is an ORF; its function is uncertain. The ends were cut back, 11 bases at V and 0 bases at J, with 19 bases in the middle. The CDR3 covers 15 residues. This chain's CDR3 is CAADGRAPPNYGYTF. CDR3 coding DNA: TGTGCCGCCGACGGACGGGCCCCACCTAACTATGGCTACACCTTC.